The clone carrying this T cell receptor beta chain was found a few times. What it binds is unknown. Next came a second PCR, run for about 7 to 11 cycles, which used a sample-barcoded 5' primer along with a J-beta primer mix. TCRdb called the 5' RACE reads again in MiXCR, with one record for every CDR3 protein. The table has 650,000 to 950,000 distinct CDR3 sequences, more than 40% seen once. This record belongs to a study of blood T cells in healthy people across ages. Study as a whole: Researchers report that template switching captured about one barcoded beta molecule per two T cells. Study observations and caveats: Diversity of TCR beta per million T cells declined in a roughly linear way with age. Higher diversity, along with more naive CD4+ cells, distinguished long-lived donors from aged donors.

Germline V gives CDR1 DFQATT, CDR2 SNEGSKA (reference sequence). With 8 bases removed from V and 7 bases from J, the gap between germline ends came to 18 bases. The CDR3 has 13 amino acids. Sequenced: blood. This TCR came from a man aged 55 to 70 in good health. The chain recombines TRBV20-1 with TRBJ2-4; TRBD2 might be the D (5 bases). CDR3 sequence (DNA): TGCAGTTCCTTTTGGGCTAGCAGGAACATTCAGTACTTC. Protein: CSSFWASRNIQYF.